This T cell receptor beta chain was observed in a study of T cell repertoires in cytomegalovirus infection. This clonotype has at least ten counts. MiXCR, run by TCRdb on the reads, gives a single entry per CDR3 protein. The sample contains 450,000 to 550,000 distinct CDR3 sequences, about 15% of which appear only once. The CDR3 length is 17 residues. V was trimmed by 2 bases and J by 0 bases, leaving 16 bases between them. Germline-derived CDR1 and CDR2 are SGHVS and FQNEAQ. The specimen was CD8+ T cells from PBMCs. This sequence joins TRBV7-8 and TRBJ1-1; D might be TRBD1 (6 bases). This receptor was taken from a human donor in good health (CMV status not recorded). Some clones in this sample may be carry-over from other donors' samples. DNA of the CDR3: TGTGCCAGCAGCTTAAGGGGGAGGCAGACAGTGAACACTGAAGCTTTCTTT. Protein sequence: CASSLRGRQTVNTEAFF.